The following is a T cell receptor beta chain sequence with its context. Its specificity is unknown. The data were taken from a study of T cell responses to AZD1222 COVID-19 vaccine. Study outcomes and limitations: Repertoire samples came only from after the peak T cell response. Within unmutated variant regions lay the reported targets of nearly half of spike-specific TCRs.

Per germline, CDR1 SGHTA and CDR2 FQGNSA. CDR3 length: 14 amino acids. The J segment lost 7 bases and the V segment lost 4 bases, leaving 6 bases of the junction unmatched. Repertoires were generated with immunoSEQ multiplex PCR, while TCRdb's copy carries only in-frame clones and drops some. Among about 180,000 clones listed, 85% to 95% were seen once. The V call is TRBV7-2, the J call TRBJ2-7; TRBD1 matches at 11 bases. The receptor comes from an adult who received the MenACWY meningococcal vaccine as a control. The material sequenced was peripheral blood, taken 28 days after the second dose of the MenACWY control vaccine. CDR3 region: CASSSKGQGGEQYF. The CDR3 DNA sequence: TGTGCCAGCAGCTCCAAGGGACAGGGGGGAGAGCAGTACTTC. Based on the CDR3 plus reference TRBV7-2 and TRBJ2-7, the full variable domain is GAGVSQSPSNKVTEKGKDVELRCDPISGHTALYWYRQSLGQGLEFLIYFQGNSAPDKSGLPSDRFSAERTGGSVSTLTIQRTQQEDSAVYLCASSSKGQGGEQYFGPGTRLTVT.